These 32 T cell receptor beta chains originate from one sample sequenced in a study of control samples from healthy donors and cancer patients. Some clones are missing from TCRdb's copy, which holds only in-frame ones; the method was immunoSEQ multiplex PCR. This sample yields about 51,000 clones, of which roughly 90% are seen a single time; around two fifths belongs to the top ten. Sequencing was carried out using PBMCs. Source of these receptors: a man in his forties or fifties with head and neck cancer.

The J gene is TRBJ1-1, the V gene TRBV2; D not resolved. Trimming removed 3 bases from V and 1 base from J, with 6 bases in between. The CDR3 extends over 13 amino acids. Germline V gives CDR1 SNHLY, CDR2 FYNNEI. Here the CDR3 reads CASSERENTEAFF. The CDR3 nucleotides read TGTGCCAGCAGTGAGAGGGAGAACACTGAAGCTTTCTTT.

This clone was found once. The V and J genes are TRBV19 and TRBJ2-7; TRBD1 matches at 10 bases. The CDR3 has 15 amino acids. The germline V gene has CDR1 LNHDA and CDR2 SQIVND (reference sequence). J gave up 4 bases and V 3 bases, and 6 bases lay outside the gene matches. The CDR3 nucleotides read TGTGCCAGTAGTATCAGACAGGGGGCGCATTACGAGCAGTACTTC. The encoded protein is CASSIRQGAHYEQYF.

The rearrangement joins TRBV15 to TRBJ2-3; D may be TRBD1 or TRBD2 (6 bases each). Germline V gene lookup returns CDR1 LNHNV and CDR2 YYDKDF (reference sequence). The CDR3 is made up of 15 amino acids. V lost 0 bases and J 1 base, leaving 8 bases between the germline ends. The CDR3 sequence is CATSRDGGGTDTQYF. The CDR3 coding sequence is TGTGCCACCAGCAGAGACGGGGGCGGCACAGATACGCAGTATTTT.

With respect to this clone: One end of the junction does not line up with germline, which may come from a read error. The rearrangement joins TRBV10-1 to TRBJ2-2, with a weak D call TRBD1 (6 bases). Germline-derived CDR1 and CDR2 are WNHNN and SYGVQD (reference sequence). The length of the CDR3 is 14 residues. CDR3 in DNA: TGCGCGAGCAGGGGACGGGCGAGCACCGGGGAGCTGTTTTTT. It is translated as CASRGRASTGELFF.

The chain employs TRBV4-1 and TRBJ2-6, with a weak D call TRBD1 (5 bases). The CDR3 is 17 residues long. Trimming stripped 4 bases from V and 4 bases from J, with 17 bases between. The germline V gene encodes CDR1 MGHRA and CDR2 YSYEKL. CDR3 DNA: TGCGCCAGCAGCCTTGGCAGGGCTTCCATGGGGGCCAACGTCCTGACTTTC. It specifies CASSLGRASMGANVLTF.

In DNA form, the CDR3 reads TGTGCCAGCGGGGGACAGGGGAGCTACGAGCAGTACTTC. This encodes CASGGQGSYEQYF. The gene calls are TRBV2 and TRBJ2-7; 10 bases match TRBD1. Germline V gene lookup returns CDR1 SNHLY and CDR2 FYNNEI. V shed 8 bases, J shed 3 bases, and the junction held 4 bases outside the gene matches. The CDR3 is 13 residues long.

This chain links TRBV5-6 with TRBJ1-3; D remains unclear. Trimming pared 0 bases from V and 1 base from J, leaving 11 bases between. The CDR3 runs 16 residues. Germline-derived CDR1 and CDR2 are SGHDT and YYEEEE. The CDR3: CASSLDGRRSGNTIYF. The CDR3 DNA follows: TGTGCCAGCAGCTTGGATGGGCGTAGGTCTGGAAACACCATATATTTT. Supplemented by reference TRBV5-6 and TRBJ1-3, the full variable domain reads DAGVTQSPTHLIKTRGQQVTLRCSPKSGHDTVSWYQQALGQGPQFIFQYYEEEERQRGNFPDRFSGHQFPNYSSELNVNALLLGDSALYLCASSLDGRRSGNTIYFGEGSWLTVV.

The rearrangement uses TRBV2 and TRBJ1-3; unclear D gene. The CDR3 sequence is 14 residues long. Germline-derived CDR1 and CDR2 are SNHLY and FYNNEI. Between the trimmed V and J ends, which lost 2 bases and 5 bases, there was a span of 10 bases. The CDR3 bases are TGTGCCAGCAGTGAACACAGACAACGAAACACCATATATTTT. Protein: CASSEHRQRNTIYF.

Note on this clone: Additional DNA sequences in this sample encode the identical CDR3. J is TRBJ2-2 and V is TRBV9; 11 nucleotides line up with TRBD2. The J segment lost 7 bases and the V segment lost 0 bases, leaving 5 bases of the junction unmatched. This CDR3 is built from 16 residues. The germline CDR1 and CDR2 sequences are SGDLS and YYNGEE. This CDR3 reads CASSVVAGGGLGELFF. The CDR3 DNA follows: TGTGCCAGCAGCGTAGTAGCGGGAGGGGGGCTCGGGGAGCTGTTTTTT.

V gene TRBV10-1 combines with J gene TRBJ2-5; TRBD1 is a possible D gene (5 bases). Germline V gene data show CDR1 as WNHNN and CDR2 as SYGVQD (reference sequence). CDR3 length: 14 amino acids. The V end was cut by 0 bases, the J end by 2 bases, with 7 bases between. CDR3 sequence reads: CASSESQGQETQYF. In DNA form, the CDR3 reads TGCGCCAGCAGTGAGTCCCAGGGACAAGAGACCCAGTACTTC.

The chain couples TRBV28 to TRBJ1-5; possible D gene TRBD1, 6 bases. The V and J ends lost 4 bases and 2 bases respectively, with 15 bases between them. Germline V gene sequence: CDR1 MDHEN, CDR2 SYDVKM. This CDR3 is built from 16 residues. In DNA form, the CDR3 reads TGTGCCAGCAGTTCACGGGAACAGGGAGGCAATCAGCCCCAGCATTTT. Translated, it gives CASSSREQGGNQPQHF.

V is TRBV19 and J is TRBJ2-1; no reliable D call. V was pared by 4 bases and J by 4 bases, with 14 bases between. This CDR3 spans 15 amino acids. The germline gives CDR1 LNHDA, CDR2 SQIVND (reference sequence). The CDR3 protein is CASSTHRLSYNEQFF. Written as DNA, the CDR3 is TGTGCCAGTAGTACCCACCGACTTTCGTACAATGAGCAGTTCTTC.

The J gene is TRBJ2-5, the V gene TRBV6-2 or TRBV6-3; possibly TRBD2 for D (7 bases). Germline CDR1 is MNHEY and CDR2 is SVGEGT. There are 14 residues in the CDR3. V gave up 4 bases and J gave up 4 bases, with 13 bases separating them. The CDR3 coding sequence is TGTGCCAGCAGTTCGGGGGGCTCGGGAGAGACCCAGTACTTC. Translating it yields CASSSGGSGETQYF.

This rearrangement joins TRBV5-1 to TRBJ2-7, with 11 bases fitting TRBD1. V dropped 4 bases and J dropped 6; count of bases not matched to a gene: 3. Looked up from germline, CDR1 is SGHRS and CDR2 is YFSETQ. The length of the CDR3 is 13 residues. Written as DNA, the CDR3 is TGCGCCAGCAGCCTGGACAGGGGGCGCGAGCAGTACTTC. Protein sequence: CASSLDRGREQYF.

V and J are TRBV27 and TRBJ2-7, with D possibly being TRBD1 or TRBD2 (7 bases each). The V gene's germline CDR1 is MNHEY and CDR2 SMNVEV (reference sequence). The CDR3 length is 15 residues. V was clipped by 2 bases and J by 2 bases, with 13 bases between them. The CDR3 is CASSLRGGQTYEQYF. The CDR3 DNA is TGTGCCAGCAGTTTAAGGGGGGGACAGACCTACGAGCAGTACTTC.

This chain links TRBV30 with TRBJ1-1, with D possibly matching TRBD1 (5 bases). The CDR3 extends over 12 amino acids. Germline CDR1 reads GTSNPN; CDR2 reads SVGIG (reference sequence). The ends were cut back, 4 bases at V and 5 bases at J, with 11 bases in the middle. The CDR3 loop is CAWTPWGTEAFF. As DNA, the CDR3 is TGTGCCTGGACCCCCTGGGGGACTGAAGCTTTCTTT.

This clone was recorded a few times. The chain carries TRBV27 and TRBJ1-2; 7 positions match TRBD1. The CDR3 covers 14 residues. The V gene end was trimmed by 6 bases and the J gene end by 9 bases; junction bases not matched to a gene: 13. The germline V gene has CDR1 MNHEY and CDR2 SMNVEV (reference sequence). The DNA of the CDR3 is TGTGCCAGCAGGGGGGTCCAACAGGGGTTTAGCTACACCTTC. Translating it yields CASRGVQQGFSYTF.

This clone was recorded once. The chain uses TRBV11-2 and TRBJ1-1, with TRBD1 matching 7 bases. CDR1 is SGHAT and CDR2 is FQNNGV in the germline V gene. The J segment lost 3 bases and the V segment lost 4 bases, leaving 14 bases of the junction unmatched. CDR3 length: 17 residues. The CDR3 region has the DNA TGTGCCAGCAGCTCAAGGCCAGAACAGGGGTTGGACACTGAAGCTTTCTTT. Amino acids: CASSSRPEQGLDTEAFF.

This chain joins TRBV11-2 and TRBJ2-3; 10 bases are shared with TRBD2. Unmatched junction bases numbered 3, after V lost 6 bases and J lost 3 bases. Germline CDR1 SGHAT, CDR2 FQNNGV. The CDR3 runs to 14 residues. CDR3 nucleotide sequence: TGTGCCAGCAGGCTAGCGGGAGAAACAGATACGCAGTATTTT. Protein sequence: CASRLAGETDTQYF.

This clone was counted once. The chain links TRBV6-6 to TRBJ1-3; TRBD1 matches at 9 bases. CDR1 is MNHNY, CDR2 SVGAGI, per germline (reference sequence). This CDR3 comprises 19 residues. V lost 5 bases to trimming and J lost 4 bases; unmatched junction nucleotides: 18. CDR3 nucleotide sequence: TGTGCCAGCAGTCCCCGGGGAATGAGACAGGGGGTCAGCGGAAACACCATATATTTT. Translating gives CASSPRGMRQGVSGNTIYF.

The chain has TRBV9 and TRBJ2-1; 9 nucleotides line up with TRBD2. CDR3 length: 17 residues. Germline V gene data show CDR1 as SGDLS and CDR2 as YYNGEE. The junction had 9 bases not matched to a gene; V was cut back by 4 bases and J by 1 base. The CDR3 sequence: CASSPQAGGLSYNEQFF. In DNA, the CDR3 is TGTGCCAGCAGCCCACAAGCGGGAGGACTATCCTACAATGAGCAGTTCTTC.

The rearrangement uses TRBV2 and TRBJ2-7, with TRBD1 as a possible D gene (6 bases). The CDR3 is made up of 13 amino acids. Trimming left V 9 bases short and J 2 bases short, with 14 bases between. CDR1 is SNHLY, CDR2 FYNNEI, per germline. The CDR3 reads CASLQGFTYEQYF. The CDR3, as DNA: TGTGCCAGTCTACAGGGATTCACCTACGAGCAGTACTTC.

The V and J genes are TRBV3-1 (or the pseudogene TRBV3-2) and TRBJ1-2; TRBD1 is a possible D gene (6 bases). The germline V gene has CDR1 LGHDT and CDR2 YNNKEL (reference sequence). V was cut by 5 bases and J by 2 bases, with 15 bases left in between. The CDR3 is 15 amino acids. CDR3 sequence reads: CASSVPGAPNYGYTF. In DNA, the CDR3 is TGTGCCAGCAGCGTCCCAGGGGCGCCCAACTATGGCTACACCTTC.

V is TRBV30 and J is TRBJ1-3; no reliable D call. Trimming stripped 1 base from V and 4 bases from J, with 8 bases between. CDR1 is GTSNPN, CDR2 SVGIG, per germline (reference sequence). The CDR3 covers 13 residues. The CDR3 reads CAWSGPLGNTIYF. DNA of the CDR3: TGTGCCTGGAGTGGGCCGCTGGGAAACACCATATATTTT.

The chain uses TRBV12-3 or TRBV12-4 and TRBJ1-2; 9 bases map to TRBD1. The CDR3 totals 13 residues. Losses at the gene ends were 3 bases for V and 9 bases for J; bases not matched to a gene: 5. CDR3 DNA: TGTGCCAGCAGTTTGGGGACAGGGATGAGCTACACCTTC. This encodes CASSLGTGMSYTF.

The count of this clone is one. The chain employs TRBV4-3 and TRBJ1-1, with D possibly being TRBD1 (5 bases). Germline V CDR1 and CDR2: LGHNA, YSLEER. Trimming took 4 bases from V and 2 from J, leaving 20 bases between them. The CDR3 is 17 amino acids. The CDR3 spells CASSPGRVGGLNTEAFF. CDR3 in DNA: TGCGCCAGCAGCCCTGGCAGGGTGGGAGGGCTTAACACTGAAGCTTTCTTT.

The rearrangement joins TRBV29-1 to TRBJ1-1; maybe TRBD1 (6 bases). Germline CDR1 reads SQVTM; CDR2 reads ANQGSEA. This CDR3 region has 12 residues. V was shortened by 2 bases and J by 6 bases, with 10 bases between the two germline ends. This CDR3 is CSVEPGGAEAFF. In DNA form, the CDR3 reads TGCAGCGTTGAACCGGGGGGCGCTGAAGCTTTCTTT. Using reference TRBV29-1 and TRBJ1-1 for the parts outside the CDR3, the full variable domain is SAVISQKPSRDICQRGTSLTIQCQVDSQVTMMFWYRQQPGQSLTLIATANQGSEATYESGFVIDKFPISRPNLTFSTLTVSNMSPEDSSIYLCSVEPGGAEAFFGQGTRLTVV.

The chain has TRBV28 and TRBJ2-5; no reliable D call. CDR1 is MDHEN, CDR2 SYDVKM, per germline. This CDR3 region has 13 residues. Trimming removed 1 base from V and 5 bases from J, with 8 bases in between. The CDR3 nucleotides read TGTGCCAGCAGTTTATATTTAGTTGAGACCCAGTACTTC. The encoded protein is CASSLYLVETQYF.

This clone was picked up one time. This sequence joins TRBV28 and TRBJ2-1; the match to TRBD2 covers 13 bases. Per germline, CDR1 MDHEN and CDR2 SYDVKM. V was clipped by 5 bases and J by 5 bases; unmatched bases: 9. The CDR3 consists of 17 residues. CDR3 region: CASSLRLAGGINNEQFF. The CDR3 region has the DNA TGTGCCAGCAGTCTCCGACTAGCGGGAGGCATTAACAATGAGCAGTTCTTC.

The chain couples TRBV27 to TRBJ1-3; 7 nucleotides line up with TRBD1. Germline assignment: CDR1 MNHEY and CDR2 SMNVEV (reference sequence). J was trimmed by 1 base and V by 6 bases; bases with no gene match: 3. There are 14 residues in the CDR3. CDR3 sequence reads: CASRTGPSGNTIYF. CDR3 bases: TGTGCCAGCAGGACAGGGCCATCTGGAAACACCATATATTTT.

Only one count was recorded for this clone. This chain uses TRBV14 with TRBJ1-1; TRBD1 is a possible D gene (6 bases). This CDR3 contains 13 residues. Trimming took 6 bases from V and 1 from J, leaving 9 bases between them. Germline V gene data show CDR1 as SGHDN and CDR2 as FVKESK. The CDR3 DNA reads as TGTGCCAGCAGACAGGGAAGGAACACTGAAGCTTTCTTT. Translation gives CASRQGRNTEAFF.

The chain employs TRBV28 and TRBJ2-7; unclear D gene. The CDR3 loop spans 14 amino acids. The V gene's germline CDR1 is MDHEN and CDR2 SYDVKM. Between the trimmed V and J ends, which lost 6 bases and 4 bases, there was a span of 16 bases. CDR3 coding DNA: TGTGCCAGCAGCCGCAGTTATGGAGCTTACGAGCAGTACTTC. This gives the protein CASSRSYGAYEQYF.